A selection of T cell receptor beta chains follows, all from one sample in a study of CD8 T cells in ankylosing spondylitis. TCRdb analysed the 5' RACE reads with MiXCR anew, one entry per CDR3 protein. Among 450,000 to 550,000 distinct CDR3 sequences listed, about 5.7% were seen once. The specimen sequenced was blood, either unsorted or a sorted T cell fraction (not recorded which). These receptors were taken from a male donor with ankylosing spondylitis. Each CDR3 is given with its conserved first and last residue. D genes are given only for firm matches. For some rows the clone size is stated as once, few or many, or as a class when expanded; others skip it.

D gene: TRBD1
V gene: TRBV7-2
clone size: many
J gene: TRBJ2-1
CDR3 protein: CASSLISRGRDEQFF
CDR3 DNA: TGTGCCAGCAGCTTAATCAGCAGGGGGCGGGATGAGCAGTTCTTC

D gene: .
V gene: TRBV5-6
clone size: many
J gene: TRBJ2-7
CDR3 protein: CASSKPDSYEQYF
CDR3 DNA: TGTGCCAGCAGCAAGCCCGACAGTTACGAGCAGTACTTC

D gene: TRBD2
V gene: TRBV4-2
clone size: many
J gene: TRBJ2-5
CDR3 protein: CASSLTSGGYEAQYF
CDR3 DNA: TGTGCCAGCAGCCTGACTAGCGGGGGGTATGAGGCCCAGTACTTC

D gene: .
V gene: TRBV6-1
clone size: few
J gene: TRBJ1-2
CDR3 protein: CASSATETTYGYTF
CDR3 DNA: TGTGCCAGCAGTGCGACAGAGACGACCTATGGCTACACCTTC

D gene: .
V gene: TRBV5-1
clone size: few
J gene: TRBJ1-3
CDR3 protein: CASSLDSLRNTIYF
CDR3 DNA: TGCGCCAGCAGCTTGGATAGTTTACGAAACACCATATATTTT

D gene: TRBD2
V gene: TRBV12-3/TRBV12-4
clone size: many
J gene: TRBJ2-3
CDR3 protein: CASSSWSGIGADTQYF
CDR3 DNA: TGTGCCAGCAGTTCATGGAGCGGGATCGGGGCAGATACGCAGTATTTT

D gene: .
V gene: TRBV7-9
clone size: many
J gene: TRBJ2-7
CDR3 protein: CASSPTEAYEQYF
CDR3 DNA: TGTGCCAGCAGTCCCACAGAAGCCTACGAGCAGTACTTC

D gene: .
V gene: TRBV10-2
clone size: .
J gene: TRBJ1-1
CDR3 protein: CASSDWGTEAFF
CDR3 DNA: TGCGCCAGCAGTGACTGGGGGACTGAAGCTTTCTTT

D gene: .
V gene: TRBV20-1
clone size: few
J gene: TRBJ1-4
CDR3 protein: CSAFIQGTWTNEKLFF
CDR3 DNA: TGCAGTGCTTTCATTCAGGGGACGTGGACTAATGAAAAACTGTTTTTT

D gene: .
V gene: TRBV20-1
clone size: many
J gene: TRBJ2-1
CDR3 protein: CSAWGRLSSYNEQFF
CDR3 DNA: TGCAGTGCCTGGGGAAGGTTAAGCTCCTACAATGAGCAGTTCTTC

D gene: .
V gene: TRBV29-1
clone size: many
J gene: TRBJ2-7
CDR3 protein: CSALMGTAYEQYF
CDR3 DNA: TGCAGCGCCCTCATGGGGACCGCCTACGAGCAGTACTTC

D gene: .
V gene: TRBV9
clone size: few
J gene: TRBJ2-3
CDR3 protein: CASSVEGSSSTDTQYF
CDR3 DNA: TGTGCCAGCAGCGTAGAGGGCTCCTCCTCCACAGATACGCAGTATTTT

D gene: .
V gene: TRBV7-6
clone size: many
J gene: TRBJ2-3
CDR3 protein: CASSSGLGDTQYF
CDR3 DNA: TGTGCCAGCAGCTCCGGTCTGGGGGATACGCAGTATTTT

D gene: .
V gene: TRBV24-1
clone size: many
J gene: TRBJ2-3
CDR3 protein: CATSDLKGSSATDTQYF
CDR3 DNA: TGTGCCACCAGTGATTTGAAGGGCTCCTCAGCCACAGATACGCAGTATTTT

D gene: .
V gene: TRBV4-2
clone size: few
J gene: TRBJ2-7
CDR3 protein: CASSIRGTYEQYF
CDR3 DNA: TGTGCCAGCAGCATAAGGGGAACCTACGAGCAGTACTTC

D gene: TRBD1
V gene: TRBV5-8
clone size: many
J gene: TRBJ2-7
CDR3 protein: CASSFTGTGDHYEQYF
CDR3 DNA: TGTGCCAGCAGCTTCACCGGGACAGGGGACCACTACGAGCAGTACTTC

D gene: .
V gene: TRBV28
clone size: few
J gene: TRBJ2-7
CDR3 protein: CASSLRGGEWNRWSYEQYF
CDR3 DNA: TGTGCCAGCAGTTTAAGGGGAGGCGAATGGAACCGGTGGTCCTACGAGCAGTACTTC

D gene: .
V gene: TRBV18
clone size: many
J gene: TRBJ1-2
CDR3 protein: CASSRREDWYGYTF
CDR3 DNA: TGTGCCAGCTCTCGCAGGGAGGATTGGTATGGCTACACCTTC

D gene: .
V gene: TRBV7-6
clone size: many
J gene: TRBJ1-1
CDR3 protein: CASSFRPGGDTEAFF
CDR3 DNA: TGTGCCAGCAGCTTTAGGCCGGGGGGAGACACTGAAGCTTTCTTT

D gene: .
V gene: TRBV12-5
clone size: many
J gene: TRBJ2-5
CDR3 protein: CASGLGGMETQYF
CDR3 DNA: TGTGCTAGTGGTTTGGGGGGGATGGAGACCCAGTACTTC

D gene: .
V gene: TRBV5-4
clone size: many
J gene: TRBJ2-7
CDR3 protein: CASSLRGGGASYEQYF
CDR3 DNA: TGTGCCAGCAGCTTGAGGGGCGGTGGGGCTTCCTACGAGCAGTACTTC

D gene: TRBD1
V gene: TRBV10-3
clone size: many
J gene: TRBJ1-1
CDR3 protein: CAISETGVLEAFF
CDR3 DNA: TGTGCCATCAGTGAGACAGGGGTCCTTGAAGCTTTCTTT

D gene: .
V gene: TRBV10-3
clone size: .
J gene: TRBJ2-7
CDR3 protein: CAISYRDEQYF
CDR3 DNA: TGTGCCATCAGCTATAGGGACGAGCAGTACTTC

D gene: .
V gene: TRBV7-2
clone size: many
J gene: TRBJ2-3
CDR3 protein: CASSLSRATDTQYF
CDR3 DNA: TGTGCCAGCAGCTTAAGCAGGGCCACAGATACGCAGTATTTT

D gene: TRBD1
V gene: TRBV12-3/TRBV12-4
clone size: many
J gene: TRBJ1-2
CDR3 protein: CASSFPGQLSFNYGYTF
CDR3 DNA: TGTGCCAGCAGTTTCCCGGGACAGCTGAGTTTTAACTATGGCTACACCTTC

D gene: .
V gene: TRBV28
clone size: many
J gene: TRBJ1-5
CDR3 protein: CAGGGMGQPQHF
CDR3 DNA: TGTGCGGGGGGGGGAATGGGTCAGCCCCAGCATTTT

D gene: .
V gene: TRBV5-6
clone size: many
J gene: TRBJ2-5
CDR3 protein: CASSYQVETQYF
CDR3 DNA: TGTGCCAGCAGCTACCAGGTGGAGACCCAGTACTTC

D gene: .
V gene: TRBV15
clone size: few
J gene: TRBJ1-2
CDR3 protein: CATSRDRRYYGYTF
CDR3 DNA: TGTGCCACCAGCAGAGATCGCCGCTACTATGGCTACACCTTC

D gene: .
V gene: TRBV20-1
clone size: many
J gene: TRBJ1-1
CDR3 protein: CSARRATDEAFF
CDR3 DNA: TGCAGTGCTAGAAGGGCTACCGACGAAGCTTTCTTT

D gene: TRBD2
V gene: TRBV4-3
clone size: few
J gene: TRBJ2-3
CDR3 protein: CASSVNNGLAGGDTQYF
CDR3 DNA: TGCGCCAGCAGCGTTAACAACGGACTAGCGGGAGGAGATACGCAGTATTTT

D gene: TRBD2
V gene: TRBV28
clone size: many
J gene: TRBJ2-3
CDR3 protein: CASSLWGTSRFNTQYF
CDR3 DNA: TGTGCCAGCAGTTTATGGGGGACTAGCCGTTTCAATACGCAGTATTTT

D gene: .
V gene: TRBV20-1
clone size: many
J gene: TRBJ2-3
CDR3 protein: CSASPPTDTQYF
CDR3 DNA: TGCAGTGCTAGTCCTCCCACAGATACGCAGTATTTT

D gene: .
V gene: TRBV21-1
clone size: many
J gene: TRBJ2-7
CDR3 protein: CASSNRHTYEQYF
CDR3 DNA: TGTGCCAGCAGCAACCGACACACCTACGAGCAGTACTTC

D gene: .
V gene: TRBV20-1
clone size: many
J gene: TRBJ2-1
CDR3 protein: CSAQSGTSYNEQFF
CDR3 DNA: TGCAGTGCCCAAAGCGGAACCTCCTACAATGAGCAGTTCTTC

D gene: TRBD2
V gene: TRBV6-5
clone size: many
J gene: TRBJ2-1
CDR3 protein: CASSYSPLAGGFNEQFF
CDR3 DNA: TGTGCCAGCAGTTACTCTCCCCTAGCGGGAGGTTTCAATGAGCAGTTCTTC

D gene: .
V gene: TRBV9
clone size: many
J gene: TRBJ2-2
CDR3 protein: CASTLTGGTNTGELFF
CDR3 DNA: TGTGCCAGCACGCTAACGGGCGGGACGAACACCGGGGAGCTGTTTTTT

D gene: .
V gene: TRBV7-9
clone size: many
J gene: TRBJ2-7
CDR3 protein: CASSLGGANEQYF
CDR3 DNA: TGTGCCAGCAGCTTAGGGGGCGCCAACGAGCAGTACTTC

D gene: .
V gene: TRBV7-2
clone size: many
J gene: TRBJ2-7
CDR3 protein: CASSYQRRYEQYF
CDR3 DNA: TGTGCCAGCAGTTATCAGCGCAGGTACGAGCAGTACTTC

D gene: .
V gene: TRBV4-1
clone size: few
J gene: TRBJ2-7
CDR3 protein: CASSQVGKYEQYF
CDR3 DNA: TGCGCCAGCAGCCAAGTTGGAAAGTACGAGCAGTACTTC

D gene: TRBD2
V gene: TRBV4-3
clone size: many
J gene: TRBJ2-3
CDR3 protein: CASSQALAGGTQYF
CDR3 DNA: TGCGCCAGCAGCCAAGCCCTAGCGGGGGGTACGCAGTATTTT

D gene: TRBD2
V gene: TRBV7-8
clone size: once
J gene: TRBJ2-5
CDR3 protein: CASSLDSSGGGQETQYF
CDR3 DNA: TGTGCCAGCAGCTTAGATTCCAGCGGGGGAGGGCAAGAGACCCAGTACTTC

D gene: TRBD2
V gene: TRBV9
clone size: .
J gene: TRBJ2-3
CDR3 protein: CASSVFGGAIDTQYF
CDR3 DNA: TGTGCCAGCAGCGTTTTCGGGGGGGCCATTGATACGCAGTATTTT

D gene: .
V gene: TRBV20-1
clone size: few
J gene: TRBJ1-1
CDR3 protein: CSARERTGRGMNTEAFF
CDR3 DNA: TGCAGTGCTAGGGAGAGGACGGGGAGGGGAATGAACACTGAAGCTTTCTTT

D gene: .
V gene: TRBV5-1
clone size: many
J gene: TRBJ2-2
CDR3 protein: CASSFRSSLSSAGELFF
CDR3 DNA: TGCGCCAGCAGCTTCAGATCATCTTTAAGCTCTGCCGGGGAGCTGTTTTTT

D gene: .
V gene: TRBV6-5
clone size: many
J gene: TRBJ1-1
CDR3 protein: CASSSMIGTEAFF
CDR3 DNA: TGTGCCAGCAGTTCAATGATTGGGACTGAAGCTTTCTTT

D gene: .
V gene: TRBV4-3
clone size: many
J gene: TRBJ2-7
CDR3 protein: CASSQDLAASSYEQYF
CDR3 DNA: TGCGCCAGCAGCCAAGATCTGGCAGCTAGCTCCTACGAGCAGTACTTC

D gene: .
V gene: TRBV2
clone size: .
J gene: TRBJ1-1
CDR3 protein: CASSGPWGTEAFF
CDR3 DNA: TGTGCCAGCAGTGGCCCCTGGGGGACTGAAGCTTTCTTT

D gene: .
V gene: TRBV4-1
clone size: .
J gene: TRBJ2-7
CDR3 protein: CASSQQGFVSYEQYF
CDR3 DNA: TGCGCCAGCAGCCAACAGGGTTTCGTGTCCTACGAGCAGTACTTC

D gene: .
V gene: TRBV7-2
clone size: many
J gene: TRBJ2-7
CDR3 protein: CASSFILGSSYEQYF
CDR3 DNA: TGTGCCAGCAGCTTTATTCTGGGAAGCTCCTACGAGCAGTACTTC

D gene: .
V gene: TRBV25-1
clone size: many
J gene: TRBJ2-5
CDR3 protein: CASSWSSKETQYF
CDR3 DNA: TGTGCCAGCAGTTGGTCTTCTAAAGAGACCCAGTACTTC

D gene: TRBD2
V gene: TRBV6-5
clone size: few
J gene: TRBJ2-7
CDR3 protein: CASSYKRTSWEQYF
CDR3 DNA: TGTGCCAGCAGTTACAAAAGGACTAGCTGGGAGCAGTACTTC

D gene: .
V gene: TRBV4-3
clone size: many
J gene: TRBJ2-6
CDR3 protein: CASSQDNGSGANVLTF
CDR3 DNA: TGCGCCAGCAGCCAAGATAACGGCTCTGGGGCCAACGTCCTGACTTTC

D gene: .
V gene: TRBV9
clone size: many
J gene: TRBJ2-5
CDR3 protein: CASSVADRETQYF
CDR3 DNA: TGTGCCAGCAGCGTAGCTGACCGGGAGACCCAGTACTTC

D gene: TRBD1
V gene: TRBV7-3
clone size: few
J gene: TRBJ2-6
CDR3 protein: CASSLAPGGNVLTF
CDR3 DNA: TGTGCCAGCAGCTTAGCCCCAGGGGGCAACGTCCTGACTTTC

D gene: .
V gene: TRBV12-3/TRBV12-4
clone size: many
J gene: TRBJ2-1
CDR3 protein: CASSPIVLGYNEQFF
CDR3 DNA: TGTGCCAGCAGCCCCATTGTTCTGGGTTACAATGAGCAGTTCTTC

D gene: TRBD2
V gene: TRBV20-1
clone size: many
J gene: TRBJ2-1
CDR3 protein: CSAALRRENSYNEQFF
CDR3 DNA: TGCAGTGCTGCCCTCCGGCGGGAGAATTCCTACAATGAGCAGTTCTTC